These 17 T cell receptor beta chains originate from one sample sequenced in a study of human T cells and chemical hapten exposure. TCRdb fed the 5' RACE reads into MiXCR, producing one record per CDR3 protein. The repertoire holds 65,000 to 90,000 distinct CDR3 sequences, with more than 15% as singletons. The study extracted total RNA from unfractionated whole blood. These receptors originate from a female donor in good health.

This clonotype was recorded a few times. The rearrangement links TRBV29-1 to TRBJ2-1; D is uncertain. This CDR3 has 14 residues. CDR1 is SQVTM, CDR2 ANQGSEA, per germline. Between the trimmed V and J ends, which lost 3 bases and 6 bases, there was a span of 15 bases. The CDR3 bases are TGCAGCGTTGAGGGCGGTCGGAAGGCCAATGAGCAGTTCTTC. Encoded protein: CSVEGGRKANEQFF.

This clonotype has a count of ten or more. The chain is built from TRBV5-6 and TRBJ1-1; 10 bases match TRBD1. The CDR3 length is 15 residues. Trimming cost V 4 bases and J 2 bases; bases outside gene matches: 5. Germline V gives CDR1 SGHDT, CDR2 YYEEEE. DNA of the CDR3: TGTGCCAGCAGCCCCCGGGACAGGGGAAACACTGAAGCTTTCTTT. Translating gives CASSPRDRGNTEAFF.

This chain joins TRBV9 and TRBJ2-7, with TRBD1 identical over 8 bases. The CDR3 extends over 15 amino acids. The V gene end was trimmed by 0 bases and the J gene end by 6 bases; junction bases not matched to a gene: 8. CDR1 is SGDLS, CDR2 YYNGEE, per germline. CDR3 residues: CASSVEGTGILEQYF. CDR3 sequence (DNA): TGTGCCAGCAGCGTAGAGGGGACAGGTATTCTCGAGCAGTACTTC.

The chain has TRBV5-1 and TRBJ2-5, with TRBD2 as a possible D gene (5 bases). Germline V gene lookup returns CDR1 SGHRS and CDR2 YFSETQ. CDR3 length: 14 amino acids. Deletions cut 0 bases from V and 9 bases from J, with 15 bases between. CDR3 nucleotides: TGCGCCAGCAGCTTGGCGGGCGTATCGGAGGCCCAGTACTTC. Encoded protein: CASSLAGVSEAQYF.

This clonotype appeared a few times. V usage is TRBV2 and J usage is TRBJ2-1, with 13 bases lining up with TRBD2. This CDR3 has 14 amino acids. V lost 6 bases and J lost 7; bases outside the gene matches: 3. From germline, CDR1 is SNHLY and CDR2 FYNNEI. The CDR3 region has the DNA TGTGCCAGCAGCTTGGGACTAGCGGGAAATGAGCAGTTCTTC. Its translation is CASSLGLAGNEQFF.

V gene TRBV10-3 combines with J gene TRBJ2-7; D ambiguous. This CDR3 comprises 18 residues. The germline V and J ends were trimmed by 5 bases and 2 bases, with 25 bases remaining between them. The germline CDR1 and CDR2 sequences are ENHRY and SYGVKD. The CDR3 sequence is CAISQGPGKSQETYEQYF. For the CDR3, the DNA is TGTGCCATCAGTCAAGGGCCAGGCAAGTCCCAGGAGACCTACGAGCAGTACTTC.

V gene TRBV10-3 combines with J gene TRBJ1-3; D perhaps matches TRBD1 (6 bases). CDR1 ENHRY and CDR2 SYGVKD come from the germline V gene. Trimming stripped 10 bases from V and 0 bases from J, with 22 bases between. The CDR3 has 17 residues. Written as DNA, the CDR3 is TGTGCCACAACGGGGGGGGCGTCGTTTAGCTCTGGAAACACCATATATTTT. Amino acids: CATTGGASFSSGNTIYF.

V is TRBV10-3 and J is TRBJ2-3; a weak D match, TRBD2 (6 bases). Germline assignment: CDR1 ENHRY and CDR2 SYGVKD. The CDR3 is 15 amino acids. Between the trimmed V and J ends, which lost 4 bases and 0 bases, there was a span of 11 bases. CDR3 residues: CAISAGGRSTDTQYF. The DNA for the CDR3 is TGTGCCATCAGTGCCGGGGGACGCAGCACAGATACGCAGTATTTT.

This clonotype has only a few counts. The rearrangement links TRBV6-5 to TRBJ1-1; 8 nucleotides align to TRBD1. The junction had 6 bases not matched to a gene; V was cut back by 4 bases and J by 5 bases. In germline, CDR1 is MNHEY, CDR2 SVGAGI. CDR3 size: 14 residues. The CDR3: CASSSAHRGTEAFF. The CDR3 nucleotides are TGTGCCAGCAGTTCCGCACACAGGGGGACTGAAGCTTTCTTT.

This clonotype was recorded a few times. CDR3 amino acids: CASSQESRRGTEAFF. Here the CDR3 DNA reads TGCGCCAGCAGCCAAGAGTCCAGGCGCGGCACTGAAGCTTTCTTT. This chain links TRBV4-3 with TRBJ1-1, with D uncertain. In germline, CDR1 is LGHNA, CDR2 YSLEER. V was clipped by 0 bases and J by 4 bases, with 12 bases between them. The CDR3 is 15 residues long.

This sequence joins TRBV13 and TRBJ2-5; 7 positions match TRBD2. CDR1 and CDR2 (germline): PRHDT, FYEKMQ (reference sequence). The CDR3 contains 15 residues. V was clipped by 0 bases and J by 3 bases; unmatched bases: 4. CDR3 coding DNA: TGTGCCAGCAGCTTAGGCTCGGGGAGGGAAGAGACCCAGTACTTC. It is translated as CASSLGSGREETQYF. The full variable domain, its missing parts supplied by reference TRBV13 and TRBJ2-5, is AAGVIQSPRHLIKEKRETATLKCYPIPRHDTVYWYQQGPGQDPQFLISFYEKMQSDKGSIPDRFSAQQFSDYHSELNMSSLELGDSALYFCASSLGSGREETQYFGPGTRLLVL.

This chain's CDR3 is CASSEYRWDEQYF. CDR3 DNA sequence: TGTGCCAGCAGTGAGTATCGGTGGGACGAGCAGTACTTC. The V and J genes are TRBV6-2 or TRBV6-3 and TRBJ2-7; D is unclear. The CDR3 length is 13 residues. Germline V gene lookup returns CDR1 MNHEY and CDR2 SVGEGT. Trimming stripped 5 bases from V and 5 bases from J, with 13 bases between.

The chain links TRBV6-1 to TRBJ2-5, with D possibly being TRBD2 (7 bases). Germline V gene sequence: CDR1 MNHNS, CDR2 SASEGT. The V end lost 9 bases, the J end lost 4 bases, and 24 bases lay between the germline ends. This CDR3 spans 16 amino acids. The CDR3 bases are TGTGCCAGTCACCTCCTTAGGGGGGGGGTAGGAGAGACCCAGTACTTC. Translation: CASHLLRGGVGETQYF.

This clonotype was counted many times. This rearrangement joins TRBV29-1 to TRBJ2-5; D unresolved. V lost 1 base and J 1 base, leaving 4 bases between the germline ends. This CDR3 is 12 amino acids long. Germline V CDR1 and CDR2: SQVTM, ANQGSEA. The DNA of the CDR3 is TGCAGCGTTGAAGGGGCCCAAGAGACCCAGTACTTC. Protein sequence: CSVEGAQETQYF.

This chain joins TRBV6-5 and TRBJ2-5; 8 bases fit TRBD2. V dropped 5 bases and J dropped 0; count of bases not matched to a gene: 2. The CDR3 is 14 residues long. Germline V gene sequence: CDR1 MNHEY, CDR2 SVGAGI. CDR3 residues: CASSNGRDQETQYF. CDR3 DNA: TGTGCCAGCAGTAACGGGAGGGACCAAGAGACCCAGTACTTC.

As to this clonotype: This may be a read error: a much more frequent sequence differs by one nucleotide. The CDR3 bases are TGTGCCAGCAGTTCCCCCGGATTGCGGGACGGATTTGGCATTCAGAACTTC. It yields the protein CASSSPGLRDGFGIQNF. The rearrangement joins TRBV7-2 to TRBJ2-4; TRBD2 might be the D (6 bases). The CDR3 has 17 amino acids. Germline V gene sequence: CDR1 SGHTA, CDR2 FQGNSA. Together with reference TRBV7-2 and TRBJ2-4, the CDR3 gives the full variable domain: GAGVSQSPSNKVTEKGKDVELRCDPISGHTALYWYRQSLGQGLEFLIYFQGNSAPDKSGLPSDRFSAERTGGSVSTLTIQRTQQEDSAVYLCASSSPGLRDGFGIQNFGAGTRLSVL.

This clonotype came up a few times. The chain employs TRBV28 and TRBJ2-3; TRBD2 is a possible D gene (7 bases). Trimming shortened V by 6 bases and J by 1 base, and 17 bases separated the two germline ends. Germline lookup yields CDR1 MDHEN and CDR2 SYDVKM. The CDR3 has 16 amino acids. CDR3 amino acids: CASREDRTRGTDTQYF. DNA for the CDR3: TGTGCCAGCAGGGAAGACAGGACTAGGGGCACAGATACGCAGTATTTT. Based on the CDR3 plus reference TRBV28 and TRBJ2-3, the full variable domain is DVKVTQSSRYLVKRTGEKVFLECVQDMDHENMFWYRQDPGLGLRLIYFSYDVKMKEKGDIPEGYSVSREKKERFSLILESASTNQTSMYLCASREDRTRGTDTQYFGPGTRLTVL.